This TCR beta chain emerged from a study of T cells in Graves' hyperthyroidism and ophthalmopathy. RNA transcripts served as the template for amplifying TCR beta CDR3 regions. Primed by the HTBI set, a first-round RT-PCR was run on the TCR CDR3. MiXCR was run by TCRdb on the multiplex PCR reads, yielding one entry per CDR3 protein. The sample lists under 400,000 distinct CDR3 sequences; about 15% were seen once. This CDR3 region has 15 residues. V was shortened by 0 bases and J by 5 bases, with 13 bases between the two germline ends. Germline assignment: CDR1 ENHRY and CDR2 SYGVKD. This receptor was taken from a woman aged 60-70 years with Graves' hyperthyroidism. What was sequenced was blood. The chain joins TRBV10-3 to TRBJ2-5; D unclear. The CDR3 DNA sequence: TGTGCCATCAGTGAGTCACAGCGTCCAGCGGAGACCCAGTACTTC. It codes for CAISESQRPAETQYF.